This T cell receptor beta chain stems from a study of blood T cell repertoires in COVID-19. Study as a whole: Samples taken during acute and convalescent COVID-19 were collected in the United States, Italy and Spain.

Authors' methods: Cell counts per sample came from amplifying reference gene primers. Data came from immunoSEQ multiplex PCR; TCRdb stores just in-frame clones and leaves some out. The V and J calls and clone size were taken over from that table, and D and trimming were inferred from the DNA. Of some 200,000 clones listed, 70% to 85% are singletons. Germline CDR1 reads SGHTA; CDR2 reads FQGNSA. V gave up 5 bases and J gave up 7 bases, with 18 bases separating them. CDR3 length: 15 residues. Those enrolled, adults aged about 18 to 89 years, came from around 24 US areas. Clinical history reported by participants formed the basis on which cohorts were assigned.

The chain carries TRBV7-2 and TRBJ2-1; TRBD2 might be the D (6 bases). The sample comprised PBMCs or T cells enriched from blood (not recorded which). The sequence was collected from a woman aged 60-70 years with acute COVID-19. CDR3 region: CASSRRDRGWNEQFF. CDR3 coding DNA: TGTGCCAGCAGCCGCCGGGACCGGGGGTGGAATGAGCAGTTCTTC. Complete variable domain (other parts from reference TRBV7-2 and TRBJ2-1): GAGVSQSPSNKVTEKGKDVELRCDPISGHTALYWYRQSLGQGLEFLIYFQGNSAPDKSGLPSDRFSAERTGGSVSTLTIQRTQQEDSAVYLCASSRRDRGWNEQFFGPGTRLTVL.